This entry is about one T cell receptor (beta chain). Its antigen specificity is not known. Per-nucleotide qualities are absent, and no much larger clonotype sits a single base away. For sequencing of the TCRbeta CDR3 region, genomic DNA was extracted from the sorted cells. TCRbeta CDR3 regions were sequenced using the immunoSEQ Assay. The source is immuneACCESS, and TCRdb retained only in-frame sequences with V and J called. Part of the clones is not carried over; for the studies checked, unresolved V genes explain less than half of this, and the remainder is unexplained. This sample has 9,500 to 15,000 clones in its table, and about 87% of those were observed once. The top ten clones comprise roughly 49% of the sample. Patients with a history of autoimmune disease or receiving systemic immunosuppression were excluded from the trial. Peripheral blood for TCR sequencing was collected from all dose cohorts at baseline, on cycle 4 day 1, and on cycle 7 day 1. The samples were taken from a phase I, first-in-human, multicenter, open-label dose-escalation trial of ivuxolimab. The trial enrolled adults with locally advanced or metastatic head and neck squamous cell, hepatocellular, melanoma or renal cell carcinoma. CD4+ and CD8+ T cells were sorted separately from peripheral blood before TCR sequencing.

This specimen comes from a study of OX40 agonist ivuxolimab in advanced cancers. The study in broad terms: The costimulatory receptor OX40 (CD134) was targeted by ivuxolimab, a fully human IgG2 agonistic monoclonal antibody. Patients were allowed to have had prior anti-PD-1, anti-PD-L1 or anti-CTLA-4 therapy, and approximately 40% of the dose-escalation patients had been treated with checkpoint inhibitors. Among the approximately 50 dose-escalation patients, about 20 had hepatocellular carcinoma, about 15 melanoma, 9 renal cell carcinoma and 9 head and neck cancer. A male proportion of approximately 83% and a mean age of approximately 55 years, ranging from 23 to 79, were recorded for the dose-escalation cohort. Partial responses occurred in three dose-escalation patients: two with cutaneous melanoma and one with hepatocellular carcinoma. The point of sequencing TCRbeta in the periphery was to test whether ivuxolimab changed TCR sequence diversity and drove clonal T-cell expansion. Intravenous ivuxolimab was administered to patients every 2 weeks at six dose levels: 0.01, 0.1, 0.3, 1.5, 3 and 10 mg/kg. The paper covers the monotherapy dose-escalation part of the phase I ivuxolimab trial, which included N of about 56 patients. Points the paper makes about the study in general: Low levels of normalized T-cell clonal expansion were also seen in some patients who did not respond. Antigen specificity was not determined for the clonally expanded peripheral T cells. Clonal expansion of both CD4+ and CD8+ blood T cells was observed from baseline to week 6 at doses 0.1 to 3.0 mg/kg. After ivuxolimab, more expanded clones were found on average in CD8+ T cells than in CD4+ T cells. In partial responders in the 0.1-3.0 mg/kg groups, normalized peripheral clonal expansion was found to be among the lowest, especially among CD8+ T cells.

According to the germline V gene, CDR1 reads MDHEN and CDR2 reads SYDVKM. V and J lose 10 bases and 7 bases, and a span of 13 bases separates them. The CDR3 spans 11 residues, from the cysteine through the phenylalanine. Only the CDR3 DNA stays, 33 bases, in frame from base 1. The source material was CD4+ or CD8+ T cells sorted from blood, sampled in a trial of the OX40 agonist ivuxolimab. The sequence was obtained from an adult with an advanced solid tumor such as melanoma, head and neck, liver or kidney cancer. The chain couples TRBV28 to TRBJ1-2; the D gene remains uncertain. The sequenced DNA is TGTGCCACCTTCTACCCAGCTGGCTACACCTTC. The encoded protein is CATFYPAGYTF.